The sequence of this T cell receptor beta chain was determined in a study of T cell repertoires in cytomegalovirus infection. Study as a whole: Shared public TCR beta signatures pointed to both CMV infection and a matching HLA type.

V lost 5 bases to trimming and J lost 10 bases; unmatched junction nucleotides: 9. CDR1 is MNHNS and CDR2 is SASEGT in the germline V gene. The CDR3 totals 15 residues. TCRdb itself ran the reads through MiXCR, one entry per CDR3 protein. The sample carries 360,000 or so distinct CDR3 sequences, about 35% recorded once. As to this clonotype: The antigen is not known.

V gene TRBV6-1 combines with J gene TRBJ2-1; 12 bases are a match to TRBD2. The sample was cultured PBMCs, taken from culture after CMV antigen stimulation. This sequence was found in a human donor in good health (CMV status not recorded). Some clones in this sample may be carry-over from other donors' samples. The CDR3 region has the DNA TGTGCCAGCAGTTGGAGACTAGCGGGAGAAGCCGAGCAGTTCTTC. As protein: CASSWRLAGEAEQFF.